This T cell receptor (beta chain) was identified in a study of identifying expanded T cells in peripheral blood. After removal of 7 bases from V and 7 bases from J, the junction contained 8 bases not matched to a gene. Germline-derived CDR1 and CDR2 are SGHRS and YFSETQ. The CDR3 runs 14 residues. Details on this clone: The target antigen is unknown.

The table came from immunoSEQ multiplex PCR; TCRdb's copy has only in-frame clones and leaves some out. The sample shows some 77,000 clones, around nine tenths of them seen only once. No infections or other immune events were documented during collection. Findings and caveats of the study: Clone count variance between approximately two-week samples rose with total template count. About 1.2 clones differed between technical replicates, versus approximately 17 and 20 over time.

This receptor was obtained from a person aged 18 to 70 in good health. The sample consisted of blood. The chain links TRBV5-1 to TRBJ1-6; 7 nucleotides align to TRBD1. As DNA, the CDR3 is TGCGCCAGCCGCGACAGGGCGAGGAATTCACCCCTCCACTTT. Translating it yields CASRDRARNSPLHF.